This T cell receptor beta chain emerged from a study of T cells in Graves' hyperthyroidism and ophthalmopathy. RNA transcripts provided the source from which TCR beta CDR3 regions were amplified. First-round RT-PCR with HTBI primers amplified the TCR CDR3 region. From the multiplex PCR reads, TCRdb called clonotypes with MiXCR, one entry per CDR3 protein. This sample has about 640,000 distinct CDR3 sequences, with 20% to 25% found just once. The study included ophthalmopathy patients with Clinical Activity Score at least 3, NOSPECS grade at least 4 and duration under 3 months. This TCR was recovered from a man aged 30 to 45 with Graves' ophthalmopathy. The sample consisted of blood.

Here the CDR3 DNA reads TGCAGTGCTAGAGATTCGGCGGAACTAGTTTTAGCCTACGAGCAGTACTTC. Its translation: CSARDSAELVLAYEQYF. The rearrangement joins TRBV20-1 to TRBJ2-7; weak D call: TRBD2 (5 bases). Germline CDR1 DFQATT, CDR2 SNEGSKA (reference sequence). Between the trimmed V and J ends, which lost 0 bases and 2 bases, there was a span of 20 bases. The CDR3 is 17 amino acids.